The 11 T cell receptor beta chains below all came from one sample that was sequenced in a study of blood T cell repertoires in COVID-19. The method was immunoSEQ multiplex PCR; TCRdb's version includes in-frame clones alone and lacks a portion of them. The profile shows 200,000 to 300,000 clones, about 90% of them singletons. Sequencing was done on a sample of peripheral blood. These receptors originate from a man in his 60s with acute or convalescent COVID-19.

This chain uses TRBV27 with TRBJ2-1; TRBD2 matches at 14 bases. The CDR3 spans 16 residues. Germline CDR1 reads MNHEY; CDR2 reads SMNVEV (reference sequence). V lost 5 bases and J lost 7; bases outside the gene matches: 7. CDR3 DNA sequence: TGTGCCAGCAGTCCCCGGGGACTAGCGGGAGAAAATGAGCAGTTCTTC. The encoded protein is CASSPRGLAGENEQFF.

V and J are TRBV2 and TRBJ2-5; D remains unclear. Deletions cut 4 bases from V and 3 bases from J, with 3 bases between. CDR1 and CDR2 (germline): SNHLY, FYNNEI. The CDR3 has 11 amino acids. As DNA, the CDR3 is TGTGCCAGCAGTGTCGAAGAGACCCAGTACTTC. The encoded protein is CASSVEETQYF.

This sequence joins TRBV3-1 (or the pseudogene TRBV3-2) and TRBJ2-1; TRBD2 matches at 9 bases. CDR1 LGHDT and CDR2 YNNKEL come from the germline V gene (reference sequence). V lost 4 bases, J lost 2 bases, and 0 bases stayed unmatched. This CDR3 region has 14 residues. CDR3 in DNA: TGTGCCAGCAGCCCTAGCGGGGCCTACAATGAGCAGTTCTTC. Translating it yields CASSPSGAYNEQFF.

This clone came up a few times. The V call is TRBV18, the J call TRBJ2-7; 9 bases match TRBD2. The CDR3 covers 14 residues. CDR1 and CDR2 from the germline V gene are KGHSH and LQKENI. The trim removed 7 bases at V and 6 bases at J, leaving 10 bases unmatched. CDR3 sequence: CASWEGSGSGEQYF. The CDR3 DNA reads as TGTGCCAGCTGGGAGGGTAGCGGGAGTGGCGAGCAGTACTTC.

The genes are TRBV10-3 and TRBJ2-7, with D perhaps TRBD1 (6 bases). The CDR3 contains 14 residues. Looked up from germline, CDR1 is ENHRY and CDR2 is SYGVKD. Trimming took off 2 bases at V and 2 bases at J, with 10 bases between the two ends. CDR3 amino acids: CAISELGQTYEQYF. The DNA for the CDR3 is TGTGCCATCAGTGAGCTTGGACAGACCTACGAGCAGTACTTC.

The chain uses TRBV28 and TRBJ1-5, with D perhaps TRBD1 (6 bases). The CDR3 sequence is 17 residues long. Trimming took off 5 bases at V and 2 bases at J, with 19 bases between the two ends. Germline CDR1 reads MDHEN; CDR2 reads SYDVKM. CDR3 residues: CASSPKEWDMGNQPQHF. Here the CDR3 DNA reads TGTGCCAGCAGTCCCAAGGAGTGGGACATGGGCAATCAGCCCCAGCATTTT.

The V gene is TRBV12-5, the J gene TRBJ1-5; maybe TRBD1 (6 bases). The V end was cut by 5 bases, the J end by 0 bases, with 14 bases between. Germline lookup yields CDR1 LGHNT and CDR2 FRNRAP. This CDR3 comprises 16 residues. This CDR3 is CASGPTQGYSNQPQHF. DNA of the CDR3: TGTGCTAGTGGTCCCACACAGGGATATAGCAATCAGCCCCAGCATTTT.

The chain employs TRBV20-1 and TRBJ1-1; D is undetermined. Germline CDR1 is DFQATT and CDR2 is SNEGSKA (reference sequence). The length of the CDR3 is 11 residues. Trimming shortened V by 3 bases and J by 4 bases, and 6 bases separated the two germline ends. The CDR3 DNA is TGCAGTGCTAGTTCTTCCACTGAAGCTTTCTTT. It yields the protein CSASSSTEAFF.

V is TRBV7-9 and J is TRBJ1-2; possible D gene TRBD1, 5 bases. V was trimmed by 0 bases and J by 2 bases, leaving 16 bases between them. Looked up from germline, CDR1 is SEHNR and CDR2 is FQNEAQ (reference sequence). The CDR3 covers 17 residues. The CDR3, as DNA: TGTGCCAGCAGCTTAGCGTCAGATTGGAGGGGCAACTATGGCTACACCTTC. Residues: CASSLASDWRGNYGYTF.

This chain joins TRBV28 and TRBJ1-4; 8 bases map to TRBD1. J lost 3 bases, V lost 6 bases, and 3 bases had no gene match. This CDR3 is 14 amino acids long. Germline loops: CDR1 MDHEN, CDR2 SYDVKM. The CDR3 DNA is TGTGCCAGCAGGTGGGACAGGCCTAATGAAAAACTGTTTTTT. Its protein is CASRWDRPNEKLFF.

The chain recombines TRBV19 with TRBJ2-1, with unresolved D. Germline loops: CDR1 LNHDA, CDR2 SQIVND (reference sequence). The CDR3 sequence is 16 residues long. Trimming removed 1 base from V and 0 bases from J, with 10 bases in between. The CDR3 region is CASSIVFPRSYNEQFF. CDR3 bases: TGTGCCAGTAGTATAGTCTTCCCGCGCTCCTACAATGAGCAGTTCTTC. The complete variable domain, with remaining parts taken from reference TRBV19 and TRBJ2-1, reads DGGITQSPKYLFRKEGQNVTLSCEQNLNHDAMYWYRQDPGQGLRLIYYSQIVNDFQKGDIAEGYSVSREKKESFPLTVTSAQKNPTAFYLCASSIVFPRSYNEQFFGPGTRLTVL.